The present TCR beta chain was sequenced within a study of T cells in Graves' hyperthyroidism and ophthalmopathy. Study overall: Peripheral blood was acquired at first diagnosis, ahead of any therapy whatsoever. General study results and limits: Blood also held most thyroid clonotypes expanded beyond 0.001.

Clinical symptoms, serum thyroxine and TRAb, thyroid ultrasound and orbital computed tomography were used for the diagnoses. This clonotype showed up many times. Its antigen is unidentified. RNA transcripts gave rise to amplified TCR beta CDR3 regions. A first-round RT-PCR of the TCR CDR3 used the HTBI primer set. TCRdb passed the multiplex PCR reads through MiXCR, listing each CDR3 protein once. In the table there are fewer than 400,000 distinct CDR3 sequences, over 12% of which are singletons. This CDR3 is built from 17 residues. CDR1 and CDR2 from the germline V gene are SGHTA and FQGTGA. V lost 1 base and J lost 0; bases outside the gene matches: 3.

V is TRBV7-3 and J is TRBJ2-3; 11 bases fit TRBD2. The TCR was taken from a man over 45 with Graves' ophthalmopathy. The sequencing sample was made of blood. The CDR3 loop reads CASSLMSSGGSTDTQYF. CDR3 coding DNA: TGTGCCAGCAGCTTAATGTCTAGCGGGGGGAGCACAGATACGCAGTATTTT.